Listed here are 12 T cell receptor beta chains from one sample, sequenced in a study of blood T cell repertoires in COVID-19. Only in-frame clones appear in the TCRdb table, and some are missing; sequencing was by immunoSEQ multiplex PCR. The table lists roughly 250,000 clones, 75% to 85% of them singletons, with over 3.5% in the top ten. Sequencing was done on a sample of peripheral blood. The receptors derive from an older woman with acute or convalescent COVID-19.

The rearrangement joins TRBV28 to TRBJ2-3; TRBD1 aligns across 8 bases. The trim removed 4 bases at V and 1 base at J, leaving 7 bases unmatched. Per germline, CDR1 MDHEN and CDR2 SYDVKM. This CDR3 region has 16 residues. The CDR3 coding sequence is TGTGCCAGCAGTTACAACAGGGGGAGAGGCACAGATACGCAGTATTTT. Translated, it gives CASSYNRGRGTDTQYF.

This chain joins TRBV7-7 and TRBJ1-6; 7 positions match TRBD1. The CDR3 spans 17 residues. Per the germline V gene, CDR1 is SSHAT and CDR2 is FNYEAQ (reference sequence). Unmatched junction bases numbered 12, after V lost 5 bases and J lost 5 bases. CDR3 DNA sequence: TGTGCCAGCAGCCCGGTCCATCGGGACAGCCATAATTCACCCCTCCACTTT. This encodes CASSPVHRDSHNSPLHF.

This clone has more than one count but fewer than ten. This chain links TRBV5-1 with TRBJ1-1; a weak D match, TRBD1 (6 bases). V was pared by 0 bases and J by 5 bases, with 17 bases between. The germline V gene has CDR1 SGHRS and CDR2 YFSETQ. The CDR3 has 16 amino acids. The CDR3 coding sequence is TGCGCCAGCAGCTTGGCGATTATGGGGGGGCATACTGAAGCTTTCTTT. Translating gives CASSLAIMGGHTEAFF.

CDR3 amino acids: CASSLAGSPLHF. The CDR3, as DNA: TGTGCCAGCAGCCTGGCGGGGTCACCCCTCCACTTT. The chain employs TRBV3-1 (or the pseudogene TRBV3-2) and TRBJ1-6, with D uncertain. The CDR3 consists of 12 residues. Per the germline V gene, CDR1 is LGHDT and CDR2 is YNNKEL (reference sequence). V dropped 4 bases and J dropped 10 bases, with 8 bases sitting between them.

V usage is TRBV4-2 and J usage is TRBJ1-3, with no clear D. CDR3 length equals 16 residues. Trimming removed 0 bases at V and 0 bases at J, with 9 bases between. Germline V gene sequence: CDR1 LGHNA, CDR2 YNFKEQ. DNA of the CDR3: TGTGCCAGCAGCCAAGATTGGGCGAGCTCTGGAAACACCATATATTTT. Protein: CASSQDWASSGNTIYF.

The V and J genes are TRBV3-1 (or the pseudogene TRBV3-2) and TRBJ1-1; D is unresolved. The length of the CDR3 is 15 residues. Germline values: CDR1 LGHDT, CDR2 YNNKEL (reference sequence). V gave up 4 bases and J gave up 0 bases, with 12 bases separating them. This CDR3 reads CASSPTGPVNTEAFF. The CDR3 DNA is TGTGCCAGCAGCCCTACTGGGCCGGTGAACACTGAAGCTTTCTTT.

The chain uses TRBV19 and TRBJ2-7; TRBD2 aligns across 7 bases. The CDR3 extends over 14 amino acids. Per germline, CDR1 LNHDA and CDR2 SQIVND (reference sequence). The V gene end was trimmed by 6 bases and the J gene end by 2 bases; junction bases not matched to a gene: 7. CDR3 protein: CASSPSGNAYEQYF. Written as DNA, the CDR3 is TGTGCCAGTAGCCCTAGCGGAAACGCCTACGAGCAGTACTTC.

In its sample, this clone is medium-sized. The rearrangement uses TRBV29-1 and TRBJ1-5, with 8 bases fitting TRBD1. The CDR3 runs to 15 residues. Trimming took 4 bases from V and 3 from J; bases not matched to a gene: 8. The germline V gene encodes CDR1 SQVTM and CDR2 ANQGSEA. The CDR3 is CSVGGTGEINQPQHF. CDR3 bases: TGCAGCGTTGGGGGGACAGGAGAAATCAATCAGCCCCAGCATTTT.

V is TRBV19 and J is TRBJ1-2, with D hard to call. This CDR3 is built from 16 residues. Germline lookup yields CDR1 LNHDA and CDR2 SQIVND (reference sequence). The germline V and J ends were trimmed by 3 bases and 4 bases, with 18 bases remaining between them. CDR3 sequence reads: CASSIPRGRDFYGYTF. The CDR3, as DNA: TGTGCCAGTAGTATTCCTCGAGGGCGGGATTTCTATGGCTACACCTTC.

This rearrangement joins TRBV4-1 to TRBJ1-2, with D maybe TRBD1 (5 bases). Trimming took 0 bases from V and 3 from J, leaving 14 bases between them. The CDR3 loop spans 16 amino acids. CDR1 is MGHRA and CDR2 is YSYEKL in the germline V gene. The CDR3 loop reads CASSQDSTGEDYGYTF. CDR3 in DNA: TGCGCCAGCAGCCAAGATTCAACAGGAGAAGACTATGGCTACACCTTC.

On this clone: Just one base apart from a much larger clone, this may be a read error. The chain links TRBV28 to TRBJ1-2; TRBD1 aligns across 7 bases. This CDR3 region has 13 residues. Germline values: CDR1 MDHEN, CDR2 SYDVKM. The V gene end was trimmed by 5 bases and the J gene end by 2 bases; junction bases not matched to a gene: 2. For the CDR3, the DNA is TGTGCCAGCAGTGTGACAGGGAACTATGGCTACACCTTC. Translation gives CASSVTGNYGYTF.

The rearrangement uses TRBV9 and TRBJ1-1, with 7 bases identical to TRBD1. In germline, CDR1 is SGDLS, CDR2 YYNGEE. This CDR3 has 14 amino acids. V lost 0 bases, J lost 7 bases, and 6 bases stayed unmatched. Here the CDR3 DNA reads TGTGCCAGCAGCGTAGGGCCAGGGGGATTTGAAGCTTTCTTT. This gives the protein CASSVGPGGFEAFF.